This T cell receptor (beta chain) was sequenced for a study of technical replicates of blood from a few donors. With 3 bases clipped from V and 3 bases from J, the junction kept 12 bases outside the gene matches. CDR1 and CDR2 (germline): SGDLS, YYNGEE. This CDR3 contains 16 residues. Generated by immunoSEQ multiplex PCR, the TCRdb table keeps only in-frame clones and is missing some. Of over 50,000 clones in the sample, around 97% are singletons; the top ten hold just under 0.2%. The TCR was taken from a human donor in good health. Sequencing was performed on T cells isolated from PBMCs. The V and J genes are TRBV9 and TRBJ2-7, with TRBD1 identical over 7 bases. This CDR3 reads CASSGGPGQPHYEQYF. CDR3 bases: TGTGCCAGCAGCGGTGGTCCGGGACAGCCCCACTACGAGCAGTACTTC.